What follows are 25 T cell receptor beta chains derived from one specimen sequenced in a study of T cell responses to AZD1222 COVID-19 vaccine. This table comes from immunoSEQ multiplex PCR, and its TCRdb copy is limited to in-frame clones, with some not included. The data show about 120,000 clones, around nine tenths seen once. This specimen was peripheral blood, taken 28 days after the second AZD1222 dose. These receptors all stem from an adult who received the AZD1222 COVID-19 vaccine.

This clone was seen just once. This rearrangement joins TRBV4-1 to TRBJ2-7, with 8 bases that match TRBD2. The CDR3 extends over 15 amino acids. Germline-derived CDR1 and CDR2 are MGHRA and YSYEKL. The ends lost 3 bases at V and 2 bases at J; junction bases unmatched: 6. This CDR3 is CASSQTGTRAYEQYF. The CDR3 DNA sequence: TGCGCCAGCAGCCAGACCGGGACTAGGGCCTACGAGCAGTACTTC.

This chain links TRBV21-1 with TRBJ1-6; TRBD1 is the table's D call and was not checked against the DNA. TRBV21-1 is assigned pseudogene status. The length of the CDR3 is 17 residues. The CDR3 DNA reads TGTGCCAGCAGCTCCCGGGCAGGGGGCAGATATAATTCACCCCTCCACTTT. Protein sequence: CASSSRAGGRYNSPLHF.

The chain links TRBV6-5 to TRBJ2-7, with 7 positions matching TRBD1. The V gene's germline CDR1 is MNHEY and CDR2 SVGAGI. V lost 7 bases, J lost 6 bases, and 12 bases stayed unmatched. The CDR3 has 14 residues. The CDR3 DNA follows: TGTGCCAGCATATGGGACAGTAGACCCCTCGAGCAGTACTTC. Translated: CASIWDSRPLEQYF.

In its sample, this clone was seen once. This sequence joins TRBV7-2 and TRBJ1-3, with D possibly TRBD1 on 5 matching bases. CDR3 length: 14 residues. Germline V lookup: CDR1 SGHTA, CDR2 FQGNSA. V was pared by 5 bases and J by 4 bases, with 12 bases between. The CDR3 nucleotides read TGTGCCAGCAGCGCAGGGTTCCAGGGAAACACCATATATTTT. Its protein is CASSAGFQGNTIYF.

This chain joins TRBV3-1 (or the pseudogene TRBV3-2) and TRBJ1-4, with D unclear. This CDR3 has 14 residues. Between the trimmed V and J ends, which lost 3 bases and 0 bases, there was a span of 5 bases. Looked up from germline, CDR1 is LGHDT and CDR2 is YNNKEL (reference sequence). The CDR3 reads CASSQTPTNEKLFF. The CDR3 bases are TGTGCCAGCAGCCAGACACCAACTAATGAAAAACTGTTTTTT.

This chain uses TRBV30 with TRBJ2-5; D is tentatively TRBD1 or TRBD2 (6 bases each). V dropped 2 bases and J dropped 6 bases, with 13 bases sitting between them. Germline CDR1 and CDR2: GTSNPN and SVGIG (reference sequence). This CDR3 contains 13 residues. CDR3 DNA: TGTGCCTGGAGTACCGGAGGGGGAAAGACCCAGTACTTC. Amino acid sequence: CAWSTGGGKTQYF. The full variable domain, in which reference TRBV30 and TRBJ2-5 provide the parts outside the CDR3, is SQTIHQWPATLVQPVGSPLSLECTVEGTSNPNLYWYRQAAGRGLQLLFYSVGIGQISSEVPQNLSASRPQDRQFILSSKKLLLSDSGFYLCAWSTGGGKTQYFGPGTRLLVL.

The chain recombines TRBV19 with TRBJ1-1; D not certain. CDR1 and CDR2 (germline): LNHDA, SQIVND (reference sequence). Trimming shortened V by 5 bases and J by 1 base, and 8 bases separated the two germline ends. The CDR3 covers 13 residues. The CDR3 nucleotides read TGTGCCAGTAGTCTCGGGAGGAACACTGAAGCTTTCTTT. The encoded protein is CASSLGRNTEAFF.

The CDR3 bases are TGTGCCAGCAGCCAAGCACGGTGGGAGACCCAGTACTTC. Protein product: CASSQARWETQYF. The chain has TRBV3-1 (or the pseudogene TRBV3-2) and TRBJ2-5, with D uncertain. Trimming cost V 1 base and J 5 bases, with 8 bases left between them. CDR1 is LGHDT and CDR2 is YNNKEL in the germline V gene (reference sequence). CDR3 size: 13 residues.

The V gene is TRBV6-5, the J gene TRBJ1-6, with D perhaps TRBD1 (5 bases). Deletions cut 7 bases from V and 0 bases from J, with 7 bases between. The V gene's germline CDR1 is MNHEY and CDR2 SVGAGI. This CDR3 has 14 amino acids. The CDR3 spells CASKGSSYNSPLHF. The CDR3 DNA is TGTGCCAGCAAGGGGAGCTCCTATAATTCACCCCTCCACTTT.

CDR3 residues: CASSSQGNSQPQHF. The CDR3 coding sequence is TGTGCCAGCAGTTCCCAGGGGAATAGTCAGCCCCAGCATTTT. V is TRBV6-2 or TRBV6-3 and J is TRBJ1-5; tentatively, D is TRBD1 (6 bases). Germline V gene sequence: CDR1 MNHEY, CDR2 SVGEGT. This CDR3 contains 14 residues. V lost 4 bases to trimming and J lost 6 bases, with 13 bases between them.

CDR3 coding DNA: TGTGCCACCAGTGGCGGGGGCCGCGCCTACGAGCAGTACTTC. This gives the protein CATSGGGRAYEQYF. J is TRBJ2-7 and V is TRBV24-1; maybe TRBD2 (7 bases). The germline V gene has CDR1 KGHDR and CDR2 SFDVKD. The CDR3 spans 14 residues. V lost 5 bases and J 2 bases, leaving 12 bases between the germline ends.

Here the CDR3 reads CASSDLMAGGTRTEAFF. CDR3 DNA: TGTGCCAGCAGTGACTTGATGGCAGGGGGAACGAGGACTGAAGCTTTCTTT. The V call is TRBV2, the J call TRBJ1-1; 7 nucleotides line up with TRBD1. The CDR3 runs 17 residues. J was trimmed by 5 bases and V by 3 bases; bases with no gene match: 15. Germline V gene sequence: CDR1 SNHLY, CDR2 FYNNEI.

V gene TRBV15 combines with J gene TRBJ1-2; tentatively, D is TRBD1 (6 bases). Trimming pared 4 bases from V and 8 bases from J, leaving 14 bases between. CDR1 LNHNV and CDR2 YYDKDF come from the germline V gene (reference sequence). The CDR3 loop spans 13 amino acids. DNA of the CDR3: TGTGCCACCAGCAACCGGGACAAAGGAGGCTACACCTTC. The encoded protein is CATSNRDKGGYTF.

The genes are TRBV18 and TRBJ1-1; tentative D call: TRBD1 (5 bases). This CDR3 region has 14 residues. V was trimmed by 3 bases and J by 4 bases, leaving 12 bases between them. Germline V gene sequence: CDR1 KGHSH, CDR2 LQKENI. This CDR3 is CASSPDARGTEAFF. As DNA, the CDR3 is TGTGCCAGCTCACCTGACGCAAGGGGCACTGAAGCTTTCTTT.

This clone was seen just once. The chain links TRBV3-1 (or the pseudogene TRBV3-2) to TRBJ2-3; maybe TRBD1 (5 bases). Trimming stripped 1 base from V and 1 base from J, with 15 bases between. The length of the CDR3 is 17 residues. Germline V lookup: CDR1 LGHDT, CDR2 YNNKEL (reference sequence). DNA of the CDR3: TGTGCCAGCAGCCAAGCTCCCCCCCAGACAGGCACAGATACGCAGTATTTT. Translated, it gives CASSQAPPQTGTDTQYF.

The chain combines TRBV19 with TRBJ1-2, with 8 bases matching TRBD1. CDR3 length: 15 residues. Germline trimming cut 2 bases from V and 0 bases from J; bases unmatched to any gene: 2. Germline V lookup: CDR1 LNHDA, CDR2 SQIVND (reference sequence). The CDR3 spells CASSIQGAANYGYTF. CDR3 nucleotides: TGTGCCAGTAGTATACAGGGGGCAGCTAACTATGGCTACACCTTC.

The chain recombines TRBV7-2 with TRBJ1-2; tentative D call: TRBD1 (5 bases). CDR3 length equals 15 residues. Germline CDR1 is SGHTA and CDR2 is FQGNSA. V shed 6 bases and J shed 4 bases, with 18 bases lying between them. The CDR3 DNA follows: TGTGCCAGCAGAGTTATGACGACAGTCGGCTATGGCTACACCTTC. Protein sequence: CASRVMTTVGYGYTF.

V usage is TRBV6-5 and J usage is TRBJ1-1, with 7 bases matching TRBD1. There are 15 residues in the CDR3. Trimming took 7 bases from V and 5 from J; bases not matched to a gene: 13. From germline, CDR1 is MNHEY and CDR2 SVGAGI. CDR3 residues: CASTKVWGQKTEAFF. The CDR3 region has the DNA TGTGCCAGCACCAAGGTGTGGGGACAGAAGACTGAAGCTTTCTTT.

This clone was found a few times. In DNA form, the CDR3 reads TGTGCCAGCAGTTCGCTCTCCCGTAACTATGGCTACACCTTC. It encodes CASSSLSRNYGYTF. The chain carries TRBV27 and TRBJ1-2; no reliable D call. The CDR3 length is 14 residues. Germline values: CDR1 MNHEY, CDR2 SMNVEV (reference sequence). With 4 bases removed from V and 1 base from J, the gap between germline ends came to 10 bases.

In its sample, this clone was seen once. The gene calls are TRBV13 and TRBJ2-5, with 10 bases that match TRBD2. The germline CDR1 and CDR2 sequences are PRHDT and FYEKMQ (reference sequence). Trimming took 2 bases from V and 4 from J; bases not matched to a gene: 7. The CDR3 is 16 residues long. CDR3 sequence: CASSLRELAGPETQYF. Here the CDR3 DNA reads TGTGCCAGCAGCTTACGGGAACTAGCGGGGCCAGAGACCCAGTACTTC.

The chain couples TRBV5-4 to TRBJ2-5; no reliable D call. Trimming took off 3 bases at V and 2 bases at J, with 14 bases between the two ends. The CDR3 covers 15 residues. The germline V gene has CDR1 SGHNT and CDR2 YYREEE (reference sequence). The CDR3 spells CASSSSLSRQETQYF. In DNA, the CDR3 is TGTGCCAGCAGCTCCTCACTCTCCAGACAAGAGACCCAGTACTTC.

This clone was detected once. V gene TRBV11-2 combines with J gene TRBJ2-3, with D unclear. This CDR3 has 13 residues. The V gene lost 5 bases and the J gene lost 4 bases, with 10 bases spanning the gap. Germline assignment: CDR1 SGHAT and CDR2 FQNNGV. DNA for the CDR3: TGTGCCAGCAGCCTTCGTAATTCAGATACGCAGTATTTT. It translates to CASSLRNSDTQYF.

The chain is built from TRBV10-3 and TRBJ1-5, with D perhaps matching TRBD1 (5 bases). Germline V CDR1 and CDR2: ENHRY, SYGVKD. This CDR3 spans 13 amino acids. The germline V and J ends were trimmed by 11 bases and 0 bases, with 11 bases remaining between them. CDR3: CAARGDSNQPQHF. In DNA, the CDR3 is TGTGCCGCCCGGGGGGATAGCAATCAGCCCCAGCATTTT.

The chain combines TRBV11-2 with TRBJ2-1; D is unresolved. CDR1 and CDR2 (germline): SGHAT, FQNNGV. The CDR3 totals 14 residues. V was shortened by 5 bases and J by 7 bases, with 15 bases between the two germline ends. CDR3 DNA: TGTGCCAGCAGCCATCGTTCAGGCACTAATGAGCAGTTCTTC. Translated: CASSHRSGTNEQFF.

The rearrangement joins TRBV5-6 to TRBJ2-7; D remains unclear. V lost 0 bases and J 3 bases, leaving 13 bases between the germline ends. This CDR3 is built from 15 residues. Germline V gives CDR1 SGHDT, CDR2 YYEEEE. In DNA, the CDR3 is TGTGCCAGCAGCTTGGCCGGATTCGAAGGCTACGAGCAGTACTTC. This gives the protein CASSLAGFEGYEQYF.